This passage covers 18 T cell receptor beta chains from one sample sequenced in a study of OX40 agonist ivuxolimab in advanced cancers. The table came from immunoSEQ multiplex PCR; TCRdb's copy has only in-frame clones and leaves some out. The table lists 98,000 or so clones, roughly 94% of them singletons. The sequencing here drew on CD4+ or CD8+ T cells sorted from blood, taken in a trial of the OX40 agonist ivuxolimab. These receptors originate from an adult with an advanced solid tumor such as melanoma, head and neck, liver or kidney cancer.

This sequence joins TRBV6-5 and TRBJ2-3; 11 bases agree with TRBD2. This CDR3 is built from 16 residues. V shed 2 bases and J 8 bases; nucleotides not matched to a gene: 9. CDR1 and CDR2 from the germline V gene are MNHEY and SVGAGI. CDR3: CASSYGSGGASVTQYF. The CDR3 DNA reads as TGTGCCAGCAGTTACGGTAGCGGGGGGGCCTCGGTTACGCAGTATTTT.

The gene calls are TRBV7-6 and TRBJ2-7; no firm D call. The CDR3 consists of 13 residues. Germline CDR1 reads SGHVS; CDR2 reads FNYEAQ. Trimming removed 5 bases at V and 4 bases at J, with 12 bases between. Here the CDR3 DNA reads TGTGCCAGCAGCCTATCCCGAGGTTACGAGCAGTACTTC. Amino acid sequence: CASSLSRGYEQYF.

V usage is TRBV5-4 and J usage is TRBJ2-3, with TRBD2 matching over 7 bases. This CDR3 is built from 16 residues. J lost 1 base, V lost 3 bases, and 8 bases had no gene match. Looked up from germline, CDR1 is SGHNT and CDR2 is YYREEE (reference sequence). CDR3 DNA: TGTGCCAGCAGCTCCCTAGCGGCGAGGGGCACAGATACGCAGTATTTT. This encodes CASSSLAARGTDTQYF.

The rearrangement joins TRBV7-9 to TRBJ1-5; the D is unclear. The germline V gene encodes CDR1 SEHNR and CDR2 FQNEAQ (reference sequence). V was clipped by 2 bases and J by 2 bases, with 4 bases between them. This CDR3 is built from 13 residues. The CDR3 region has the DNA TGTGCCAGCAGCTTAATGGGCAATCAGCCCCAGCATTTT. Translating gives CASSLMGNQPQHF.

The rearrangement uses TRBV28 and TRBJ1-1; D is possibly TRBD1 (6 bases). With 4 bases removed from V and 2 bases from J, the gap between germline ends came to 17 bases. From germline, CDR1 is MDHEN and CDR2 SYDVKM. This CDR3 spans 16 amino acids. DNA of the CDR3: TGTGCCAGCAGTTCCTACAGGGCCGGGGCTAACACTGAAGCTTTCTTT. The encoded protein is CASSSYRAGANTEAFF.

J is TRBJ2-7 and V is TRBV5-1; weak D call: TRBD1 (6 bases). The germline gives CDR1 SGHRS, CDR2 YFSETQ. The CDR3 runs to 15 residues. Trimming shortened V by 4 bases and J by 6 bases, and 20 bases separated the two germline ends. The CDR3: CASSPSTGLAGEQYF. DNA for the CDR3: TGCGCCAGCAGCCCCTCGACAGGTTTGGCGGGCGAGCAGTACTTC. Full variable domain (rest looked up from reference TRBV5-1 and TRBJ2-7): KAGVTQTPRYLIKTRGQQVTLSCSPISGHRSVSWYQQTPGQGLQFLFEYFSETQRNKGNFPGRFSGRQFSNSRSEMNVSTLELGDSALYLCASSPSTGLAGEQYFGPGTRLTVT.

The chain has TRBV7-6 and TRBJ1-1, with D uncertain. Germline CDR1 reads SGHVS; CDR2 reads FNYEAQ. The CDR3 extends over 13 amino acids. V dropped 1 base and J dropped 1 base, with 4 bases sitting between them. CDR3: CASSLGENTEAFF. The CDR3 DNA reads as TGTGCCAGCAGCTTAGGGGAGAACACTGAAGCTTTCTTT.

This clone was detected once. The J gene is TRBJ2-1, the V gene TRBV5-1; a weak D match, TRBD2 (6 bases). The CDR3 runs to 15 residues. The germline gives CDR1 SGHRS, CDR2 YFSETQ. The V end lost 4 bases, the J end lost 5 bases, and 16 bases lay between the germline ends. The CDR3 DNA sequence: TGCGCCAGCAGCATCTCAGGGAGGTCGGACAATGAGCAGTTCTTC. As protein: CASSISGRSDNEQFF.

The CDR3 nucleotides read TGTGCCAGCAGCGTACGGGACAGGGATTACGAGCAGTACTTC. Translation gives CASSVRDRDYEQYF. The chain is built from TRBV9 and TRBJ2-7, with 9 bases aligning to TRBD1. V gave up 1 base and J gave up 4 bases; unmatched junction bases: 3. CDR3 length: 14 amino acids. Germline V gene sequence: CDR1 SGDLS, CDR2 YYNGEE. Looking up the rest from reference TRBV9 and TRBJ2-7 gives the full variable domain: DSGVTQTPKHLITATGQRVTLRCSPRSGDLSVYWYQQSLDQGLQFLIQYYNGEERAKGNILERFSAQQFPDLHSELNLSSLELGDSALYFCASSVRDRDYEQYFGPGTRLTVT.

This clone was seen once. The gene calls are TRBV6-5 and TRBJ2-3; D is ambiguous. Germline values: CDR1 MNHEY, CDR2 SVGAGI. The CDR3 spans 15 residues. V was trimmed by 6 bases and J by 1 base, leaving 14 bases between them. The CDR3 spells CASSLNRVGTDTQYF. CDR3 bases: TGTGCCAGCAGCCTCAATAGGGTCGGCACAGATACGCAGTATTTT.

This sequence joins TRBV4-3 and TRBJ2-2; TRBD1 aligns across 9 bases. CDR3 length: 14 residues. J gave up 9 bases and V 6 bases, and 8 bases lay outside the gene matches. The germline V gene has CDR1 LGHNA and CDR2 YSLEER. The CDR3 reads CASRPGQGSRELFF. In DNA form, the CDR3 reads TGCGCCAGCAGACCCGGACAGGGGAGCCGGGAGCTGTTTTTT.

This chain links TRBV7-8 with TRBJ2-3; D may be TRBD2 (6 bases). Trimming took 5 bases from V and 1 from J, leaving 16 bases between them. The CDR3 totals 16 residues. CDR1 SGHVS and CDR2 FQNEAQ come from the germline V gene. In nucleotides, the CDR3 is TGTGCCAGCAGCGACCCGGGGCGGGGAGGCACAGATACGCAGTATTTT. This encodes CASSDPGRGGTDTQYF.

The gene calls are TRBV7-2 and TRBJ1-1; D might be TRBD1 (5 bases). Germline V gene lookup returns CDR1 SGHTA and CDR2 FQGNSA. V shed 6 bases and J shed 1 base, with 18 bases lying between them. The CDR3 sequence is 16 residues long. CDR3 region: CASRLGMGGWNTEAFF. The CDR3 bases are TGTGCCAGCAGGCTCGGGATGGGGGGTTGGAACACTGAAGCTTTCTTT.

This clone was observed a few times. This chain links TRBV6-4 with TRBJ1-2; D possibly corresponds to TRBD1 (5 bases). Looked up from germline, CDR1 is MRHNA and CDR2 is SNTAGT. V was cut by 6 bases and J by 8 bases, with 13 bases left in between. This CDR3 contains 12 residues. CDR3 region: CASRAGDRGYTF. CDR3 coding DNA: TGTGCCAGCAGGGCGGGGGATCGGGGCTACACCTTC.

The J gene is TRBJ2-2, the V gene TRBV6-6; the D is unclear. This CDR3 contains 14 residues. The germline gives CDR1 MNHNY, CDR2 SVGAGI (reference sequence). V was cut by 7 bases and J by 1 base, with 10 bases left in between. Here the CDR3 reads CASIPGRNTGELFF. CDR3 bases: TGTGCCAGCATTCCCGGGCGGAACACCGGGGAGCTGTTTTTT.

The DNA for the CDR3 is TGTGCCAGCAGCCAGATGAACACCGGGGAGCTGTTTTTT. Translation: CASSQMNTGELFF. This chain links TRBV16 with TRBJ2-2; D gene uncertain. This CDR3 is built from 13 residues. Trimming removed 3 bases at V and 1 base at J, with 3 bases between. Germline values: CDR1 KGHSY, CDR2 FQNENV.

The gene calls are TRBV6-5 and TRBJ2-5; 7 bases match TRBD2. CDR3 length: 13 residues. V dropped 5 bases and J dropped 5; count of bases not matched to a gene: 5. Germline V gene lookup returns CDR1 MNHEY and CDR2 SVGAGI. The CDR3 region is CASSRSGLETQYF. CDR3 in DNA: TGTGCCAGCAGTCGTAGCGGGTTGGAGACCCAGTACTTC.

V usage is TRBV18 and J usage is TRBJ1-5, with a weak D call TRBD1 (6 bases). This CDR3 is built from 15 residues. Trimming removed 3 bases at V and 2 bases at J, with 11 bases between. Germline assignment: CDR1 KGHSH and CDR2 LQKENI. The CDR3 coding sequence is TGTGCCAGCTCACCTACGGGGGCAGGCAATCAGCCCCAGCATTTT. It is translated as CASSPTGAGNQPQHF.